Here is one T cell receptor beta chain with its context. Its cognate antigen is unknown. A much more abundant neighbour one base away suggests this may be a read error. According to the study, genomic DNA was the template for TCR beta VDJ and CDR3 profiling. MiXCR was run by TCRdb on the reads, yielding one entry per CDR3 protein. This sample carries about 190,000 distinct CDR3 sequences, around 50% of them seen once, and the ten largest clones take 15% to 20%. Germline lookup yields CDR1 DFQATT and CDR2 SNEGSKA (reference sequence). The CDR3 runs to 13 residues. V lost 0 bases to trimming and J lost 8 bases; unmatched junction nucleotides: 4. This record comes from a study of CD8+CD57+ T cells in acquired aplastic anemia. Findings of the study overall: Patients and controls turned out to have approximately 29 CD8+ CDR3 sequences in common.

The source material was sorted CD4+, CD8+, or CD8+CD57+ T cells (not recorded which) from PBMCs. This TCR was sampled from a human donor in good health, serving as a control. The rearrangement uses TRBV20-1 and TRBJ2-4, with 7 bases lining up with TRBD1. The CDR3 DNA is TGCAGTGCTAGAGACAGGGGGAAAGACATTCAGTACTTC. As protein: CSARDRGKDIQYF.